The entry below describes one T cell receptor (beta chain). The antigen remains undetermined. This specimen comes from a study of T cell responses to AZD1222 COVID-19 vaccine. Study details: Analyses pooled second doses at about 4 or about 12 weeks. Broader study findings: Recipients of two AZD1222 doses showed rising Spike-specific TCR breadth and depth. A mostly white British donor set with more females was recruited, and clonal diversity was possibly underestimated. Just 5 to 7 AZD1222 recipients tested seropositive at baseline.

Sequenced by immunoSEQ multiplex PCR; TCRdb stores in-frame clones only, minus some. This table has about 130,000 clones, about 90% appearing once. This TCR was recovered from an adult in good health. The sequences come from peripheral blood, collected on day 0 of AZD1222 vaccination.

The CDR3 protein is CASSLDGSITYEQYF. Here the CDR3 DNA reads TGCGCCAGCAGCTTGGACGGGAGTATCACCTACGAGCAGTACTTC. The rearrangement uses TRBV5-1 and TRBJ2-7; tentatively, D is TRBD2 (6 bases). CDR3 length equals 15 residues. Trimming stripped 0 bases from V and 2 bases from J, with 12 bases between. Looked up from germline, CDR1 is SGHRS and CDR2 is YFSETQ.